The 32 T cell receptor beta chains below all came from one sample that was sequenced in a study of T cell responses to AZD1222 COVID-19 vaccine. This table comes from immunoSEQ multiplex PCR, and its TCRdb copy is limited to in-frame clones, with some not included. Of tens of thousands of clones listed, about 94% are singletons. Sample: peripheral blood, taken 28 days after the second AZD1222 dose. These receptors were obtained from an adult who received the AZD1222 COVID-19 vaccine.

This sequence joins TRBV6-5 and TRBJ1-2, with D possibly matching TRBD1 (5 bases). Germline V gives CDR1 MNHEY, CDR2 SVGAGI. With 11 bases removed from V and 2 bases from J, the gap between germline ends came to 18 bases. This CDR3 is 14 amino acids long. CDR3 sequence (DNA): TGTGCCTCCCGCGGGGTGGGGACCAACTATGGCTACACCTTC. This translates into CASRGVGTNYGYTF.

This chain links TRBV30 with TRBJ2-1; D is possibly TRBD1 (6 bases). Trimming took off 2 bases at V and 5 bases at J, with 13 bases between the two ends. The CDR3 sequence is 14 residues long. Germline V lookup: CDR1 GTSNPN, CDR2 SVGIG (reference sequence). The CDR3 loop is CAWSKDRVDNEQFF. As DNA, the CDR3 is TGTGCCTGGAGTAAGGACAGAGTAGACAATGAGCAGTTCTTC.

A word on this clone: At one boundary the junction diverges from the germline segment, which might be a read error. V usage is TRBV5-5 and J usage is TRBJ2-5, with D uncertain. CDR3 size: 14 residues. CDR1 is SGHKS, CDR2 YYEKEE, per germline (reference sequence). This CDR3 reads CASRLNQLWETQYF. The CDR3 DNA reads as TGTGCCAGCCGCTTGAACCAATTGTGGGAGACCCAGTACTTC.

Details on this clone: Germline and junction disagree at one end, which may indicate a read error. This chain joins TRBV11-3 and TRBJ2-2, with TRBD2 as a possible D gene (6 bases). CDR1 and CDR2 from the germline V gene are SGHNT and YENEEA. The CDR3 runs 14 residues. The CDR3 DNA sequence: TGTGCCAGCAGCGTCTTGCGAGGCACCGGGGGGCTGTTTTTT. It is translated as CASSVLRGTGGLFF.

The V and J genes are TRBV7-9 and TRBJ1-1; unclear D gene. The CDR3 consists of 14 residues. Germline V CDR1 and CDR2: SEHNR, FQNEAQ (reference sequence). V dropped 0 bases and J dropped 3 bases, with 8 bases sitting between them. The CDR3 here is CASSLAGGHTEAFF. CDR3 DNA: TGTGCCAGCAGCTTAGCAGGAGGCCACACTGAAGCTTTCTTT.

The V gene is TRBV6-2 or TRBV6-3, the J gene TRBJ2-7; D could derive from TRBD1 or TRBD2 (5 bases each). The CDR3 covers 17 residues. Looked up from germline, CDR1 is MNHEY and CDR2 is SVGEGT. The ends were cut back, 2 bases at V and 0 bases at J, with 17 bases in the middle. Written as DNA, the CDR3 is TGTGCCAGCAGTTACCTGAGGGGCAGGCGAACCTCCTACGAGCAGTACTTC. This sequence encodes CASSYLRGRRTSYEQYF.

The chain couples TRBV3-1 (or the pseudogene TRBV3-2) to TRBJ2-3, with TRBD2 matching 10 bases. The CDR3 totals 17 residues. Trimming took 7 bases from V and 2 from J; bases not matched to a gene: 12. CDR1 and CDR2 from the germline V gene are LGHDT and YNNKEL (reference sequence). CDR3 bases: TGTGCCAGCACCCTGGGGTTAGCGGGGGGTTCCACAGATACGCAGTATTTT. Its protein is CASTLGLAGGSTDTQYF.

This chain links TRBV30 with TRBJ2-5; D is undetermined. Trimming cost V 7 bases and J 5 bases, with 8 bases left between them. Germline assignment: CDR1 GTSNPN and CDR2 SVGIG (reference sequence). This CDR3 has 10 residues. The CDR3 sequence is CASGLETQYF. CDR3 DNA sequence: TGTGCCTCAGGTCTGGAGACCCAGTACTTC.

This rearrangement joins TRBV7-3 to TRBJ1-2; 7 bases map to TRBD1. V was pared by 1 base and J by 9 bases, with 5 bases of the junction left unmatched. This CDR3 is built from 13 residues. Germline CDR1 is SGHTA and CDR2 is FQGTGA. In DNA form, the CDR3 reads TGTGCCAGCAGCTTAAGCAGGGGGGATAGCTACACCTTC. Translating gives CASSLSRGDSYTF.

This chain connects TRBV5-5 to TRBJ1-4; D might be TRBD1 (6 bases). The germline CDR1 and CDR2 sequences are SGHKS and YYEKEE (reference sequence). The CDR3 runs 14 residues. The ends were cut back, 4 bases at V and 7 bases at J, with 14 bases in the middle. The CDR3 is CASSPRGGSEKLFF. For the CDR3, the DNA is TGTGCCAGCAGCCCGAGGGGGGGCTCTGAAAAACTGTTTTTT.

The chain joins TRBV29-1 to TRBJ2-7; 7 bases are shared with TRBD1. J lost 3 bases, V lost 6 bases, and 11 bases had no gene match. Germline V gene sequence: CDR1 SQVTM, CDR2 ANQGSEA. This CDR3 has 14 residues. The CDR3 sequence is CSVKQQGSNYEQYF. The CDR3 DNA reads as TGCAGCGTAAAACAACAGGGGTCGAACTACGAGCAGTACTTC.

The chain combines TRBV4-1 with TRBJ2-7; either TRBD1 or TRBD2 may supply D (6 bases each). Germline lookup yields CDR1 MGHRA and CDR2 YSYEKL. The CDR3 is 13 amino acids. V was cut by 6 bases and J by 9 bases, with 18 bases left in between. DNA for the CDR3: TGCGCCAGCAGTACCTCCTCGGGGGCAGGGCAGTACTTC. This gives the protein CASSTSSGAGQYF.

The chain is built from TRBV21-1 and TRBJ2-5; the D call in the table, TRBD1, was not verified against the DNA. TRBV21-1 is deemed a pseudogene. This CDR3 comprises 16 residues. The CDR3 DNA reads TGTGCCAGCAGCAAAGCCCGGTCCAGGGGTCAAGAGACCCAGTACTTC. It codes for CASSKARSRGQETQYF.

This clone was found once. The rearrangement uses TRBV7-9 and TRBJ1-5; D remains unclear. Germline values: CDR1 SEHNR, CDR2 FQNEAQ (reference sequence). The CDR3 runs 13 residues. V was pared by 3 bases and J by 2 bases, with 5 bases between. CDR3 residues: CASSFSGNQPQHF. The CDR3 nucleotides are TGTGCCAGCAGCTTCTCCGGCAATCAGCCCCAGCATTTT.

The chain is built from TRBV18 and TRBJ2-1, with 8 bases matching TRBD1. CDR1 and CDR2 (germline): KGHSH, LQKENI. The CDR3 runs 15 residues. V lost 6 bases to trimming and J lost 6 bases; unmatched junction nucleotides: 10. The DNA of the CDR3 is TGTGCCAGCTCCCTAACAGGGGGTTTCTTCAATGAGCAGTTCTTC. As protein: CASSLTGGFFNEQFF.

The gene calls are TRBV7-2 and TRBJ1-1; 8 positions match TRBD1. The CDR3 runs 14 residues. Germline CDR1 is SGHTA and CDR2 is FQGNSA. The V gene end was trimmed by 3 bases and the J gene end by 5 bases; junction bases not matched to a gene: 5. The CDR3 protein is CASSLAGDRTEAFF. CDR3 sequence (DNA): TGTGCCAGCAGCTTGGCAGGGGACAGGACTGAAGCTTTCTTT.

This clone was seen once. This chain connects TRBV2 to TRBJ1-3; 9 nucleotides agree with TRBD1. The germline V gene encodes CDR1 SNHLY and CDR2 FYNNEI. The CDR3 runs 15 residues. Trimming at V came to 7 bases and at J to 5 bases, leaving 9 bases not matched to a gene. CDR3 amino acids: CASKTGTGSRNTIYF. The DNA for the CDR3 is TGTGCCAGCAAGACCGGGACAGGGAGTAGAAACACCATATATTTT. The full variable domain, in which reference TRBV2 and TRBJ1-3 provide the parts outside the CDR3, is EPEVTQTPSHQVTQMGQEVILRCVPISNHLYFYWYRQILGQKVEFLVSFYNNEISEKSEIFDDQFSVERPDGSNFTLKIRSTKLEDSAMYFCASKTGTGSRNTIYFGEGSWLTVV.

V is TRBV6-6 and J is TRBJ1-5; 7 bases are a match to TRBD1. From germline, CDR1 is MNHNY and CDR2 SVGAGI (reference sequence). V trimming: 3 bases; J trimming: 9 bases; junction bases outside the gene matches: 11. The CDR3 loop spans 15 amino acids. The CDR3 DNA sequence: TGTGCCAGCAGTTATACCGCGGCAGGGGGTATGCCCCAGCATTTT. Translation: CASSYTAAGGMPQHF.

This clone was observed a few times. Written as DNA, the CDR3 is TGTGCCAGTAGTATCCTTTTTGGGAATTCACCCCTCCACTTT. Translated: CASSILFGNSPLHF. The chain couples TRBV19 to TRBJ1-6; D unclear. V was trimmed by 3 bases and J by 7 bases, leaving 10 bases between them. Germline V gene data show CDR1 as LNHDA and CDR2 as SQIVND (reference sequence). The CDR3 consists of 14 residues.

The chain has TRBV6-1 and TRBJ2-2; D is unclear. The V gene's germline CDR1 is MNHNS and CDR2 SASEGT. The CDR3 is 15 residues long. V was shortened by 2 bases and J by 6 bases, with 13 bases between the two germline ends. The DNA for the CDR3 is TGTGCCAGCAGTGAATTTTTAGGAGCTTCCGGGGAGCTGTTTTTT. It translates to CASSEFLGASGELFF.

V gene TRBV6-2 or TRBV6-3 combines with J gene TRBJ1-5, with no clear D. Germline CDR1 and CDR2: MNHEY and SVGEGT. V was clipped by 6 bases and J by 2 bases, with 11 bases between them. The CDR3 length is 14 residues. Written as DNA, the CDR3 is TGTGCCAGCAGCCTAGACGGGGGCAATCAGCCCCAGCATTTT. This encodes CASSLDGGNQPQHF.

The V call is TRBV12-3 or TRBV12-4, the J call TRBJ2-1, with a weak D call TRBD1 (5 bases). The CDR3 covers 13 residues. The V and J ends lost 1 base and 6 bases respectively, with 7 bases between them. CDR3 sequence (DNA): TGTGCCAGCAGTTTAGTACAGGTCAATGAGCAGTTCTTC. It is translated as CASSLVQVNEQFF.

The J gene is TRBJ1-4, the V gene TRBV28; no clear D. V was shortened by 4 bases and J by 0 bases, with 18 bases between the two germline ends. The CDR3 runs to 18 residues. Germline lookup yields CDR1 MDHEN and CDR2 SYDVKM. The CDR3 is CASSSRGVSSSTNEKLFF. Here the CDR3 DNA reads TGTGCCAGCAGTTCCCGAGGTGTTAGCAGCTCAACTAATGAAAAACTGTTTTTT.

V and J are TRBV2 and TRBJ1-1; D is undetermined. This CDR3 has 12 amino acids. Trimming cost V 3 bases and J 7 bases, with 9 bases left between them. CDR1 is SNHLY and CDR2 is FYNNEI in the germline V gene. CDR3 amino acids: CASSELNYEAFF. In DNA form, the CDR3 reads TGTGCCAGCAGTGAGTTGAATTATGAAGCTTTCTTT.

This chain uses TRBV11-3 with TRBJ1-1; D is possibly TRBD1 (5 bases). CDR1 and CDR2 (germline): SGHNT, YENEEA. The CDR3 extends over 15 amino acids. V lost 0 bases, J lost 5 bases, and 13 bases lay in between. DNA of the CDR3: TGTGCCAGCAGCTTAGATGGATATGGGGGGACTGAAGCTTTCTTT. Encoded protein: CASSLDGYGGTEAFF. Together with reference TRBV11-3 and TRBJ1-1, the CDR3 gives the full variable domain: EAGVVQSPRYKIIEKKQPVAFWCNPISGHNTLYWYLQNLGQGPELLIRYENEEAVDDSQLPKDRFSAERLKGVDSTLKIQPAELGDSAVYLCASSLDGYGGTEAFFGQGTRLTVV.

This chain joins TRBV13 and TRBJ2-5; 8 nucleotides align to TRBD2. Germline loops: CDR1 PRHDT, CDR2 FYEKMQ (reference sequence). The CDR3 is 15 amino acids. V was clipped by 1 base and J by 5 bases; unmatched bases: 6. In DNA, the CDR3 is TGTGCCAGCAGCTTAGTCGGGGGGGCCTCGGAGACCCAGTACTTC. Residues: CASSLVGGASETQYF.

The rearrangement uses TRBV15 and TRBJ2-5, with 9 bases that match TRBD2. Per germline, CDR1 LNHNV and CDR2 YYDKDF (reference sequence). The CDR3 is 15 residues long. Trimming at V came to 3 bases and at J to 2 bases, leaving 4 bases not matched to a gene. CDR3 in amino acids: CATSRPSGAQETQYF. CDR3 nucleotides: TGTGCCACCAGCAGGCCTAGCGGGGCGCAAGAGACCCAGTACTTC.

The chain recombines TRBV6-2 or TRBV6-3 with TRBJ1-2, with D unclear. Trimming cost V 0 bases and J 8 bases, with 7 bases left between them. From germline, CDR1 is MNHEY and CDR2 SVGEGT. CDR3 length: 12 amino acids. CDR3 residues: CASSYSPQGYTF. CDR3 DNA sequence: TGTGCCAGCAGTTACTCTCCCCAGGGCTACACCTTC.

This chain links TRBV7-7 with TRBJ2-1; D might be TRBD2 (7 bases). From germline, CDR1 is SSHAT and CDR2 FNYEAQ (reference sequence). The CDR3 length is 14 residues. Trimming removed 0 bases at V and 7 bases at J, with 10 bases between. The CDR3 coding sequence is TGTGCCAGCAGCTTAGCAGGGGGGGCAAATGAGCAGTTCTTC. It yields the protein CASSLAGGANEQFF.

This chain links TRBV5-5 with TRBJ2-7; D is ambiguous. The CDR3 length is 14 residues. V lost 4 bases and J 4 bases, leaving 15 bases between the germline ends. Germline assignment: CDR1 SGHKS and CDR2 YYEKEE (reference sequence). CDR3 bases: TGTGCCAGCAGCCCGGGTGTCGGTAGGTACGAGCAGTACTTC. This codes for CASSPGVGRYEQYF.

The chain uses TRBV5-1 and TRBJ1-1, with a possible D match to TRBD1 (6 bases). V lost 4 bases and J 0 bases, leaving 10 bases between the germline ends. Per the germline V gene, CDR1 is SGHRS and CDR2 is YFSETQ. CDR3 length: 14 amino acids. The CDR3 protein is CASSRDTLNTEAFF. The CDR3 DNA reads TGCGCCAGCAGCCGGGACACCCTGAACACTGAAGCTTTCTTT.

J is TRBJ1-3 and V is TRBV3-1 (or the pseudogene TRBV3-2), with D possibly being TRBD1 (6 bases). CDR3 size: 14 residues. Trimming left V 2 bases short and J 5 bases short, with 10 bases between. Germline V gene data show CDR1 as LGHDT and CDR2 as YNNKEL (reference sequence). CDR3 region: CASSQTGQRNTIYF. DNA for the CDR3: TGTGCCAGCAGCCAAACAGGACAGAGAAACACCATATATTTT.